This T cell receptor (beta chain) is drawn from a study of tumor-infiltrating lymphocytes in primary liver carcinoma. The CDR3 runs to 16 residues. The germline V gene has CDR1 SGHKS and CDR2 YYEKEE (reference sequence). Of note for this clonotype: Its specificity is not known. One junction end does not reproduce the germline sequence, and a read error may be involved.

With approximately 500 ng total RNA as template and a constant-region primer, TCR beta cDNA was made. Investigators got TCR beta libraries out of three nested multiplex PCR rounds, done with slightly modified ARM-PCR. TRBV1-TRBV30 forward primers paired with a C-beta reverse primer drove the first two PCR rounds, about 10 cycles each. TCRdb re-derived calls from the multiplex PCR reads in MiXCR, one entry per CDR3 protein. The sample carries some 190,000 distinct CDR3 sequences, roughly 60% recorded once. Germline DNA was also extracted, and blood RNA was taken from unsorted whole blood. Overall study results and limits: Blood's top-250-clone fraction was significantly lower than that of tumors (p = 0.039).

V is TRBV5-5 and J is TRBJ2-2, with 13 bases matching TRBD2. The sequenced sample consisted of peripheral blood. This clonotype originated in a man aged 35 to 55 with primary liver carcinoma and hepatitis B virus infection. The CDR3 sequence is CAGSTGTSGDTGELFF. Written as DNA, the CDR3 is TGTGCCGGCAGCACCGGGACTAGCGGGGACACCGGGGAGCTGTTTTTT.